A selection of T cell receptor beta chains follows, all from one sample in a study of lymphopenia after photon versus proton radiotherapy. Assay: immunoSEQ multiplex PCR; the TCRdb copy retains only in-frame clones and omits some. The repertoire includes about 39,000 clones, 80% to 95% of them detected once, and approximately 14% sits in the top ten. Source: peripheral blood, taken from a patient treated with photon-based radiotherapy. The receptor source for this set is a man between 60 and 70 years old with cholangiocarcinoma. CDR3s include the opening cysteine and the closing phenylalanine or tryptophan. Fields, in order: D gene, clone size, V gene, CDR3 length, J gene, CDR3 DNA, CDR3 protein. D genes are given only for firm matches. Some rows have no size entry. The others give once, few or many, or a class for an expanded clone.

D gene: TRBD1
clone size: .
V gene: TRBV4-3
CDR3 length: 16
J gene: TRBJ1-2
CDR3 DNA: TGCGCCAGCAGCCAAGAGCCCCCGCGACAGGGGTCTTTTCCCATCTTC
CDR3 protein: CASSQEPPRQGSFPIF

D gene: TRBD2
clone size: .
V gene: TRBV7-3
CDR3 length: 15
J gene: TRBJ2-3
CDR3 DNA: TGTGCCAGCAGCTCGACGAGCGGGGGGGAAGATACGCAGTATTTT
CDR3 protein: CASSSTSGGEDTQYF

D gene: TRBD1
clone size: .
V gene: TRBV5-6
CDR3 length: 15
J gene: TRBJ1-5
CDR3 DNA: TGTGCCAGCAGCTTAGACAGGGGGCTAAGTCAGCCCCAGCATTTT
CDR3 protein: CASSLDRGLSQPQHF

D gene: .
clone size: once
V gene: TRBV7-6
CDR3 length: 13
J gene: TRBJ2-3
CDR3 DNA: TGTGCCAGCAGCTTAGGGGGGGCAGATACGCAGTATTTT
CDR3 protein: CASSLGGADTQYF

D gene: TRBD2
clone size: .
V gene: TRBV7-2
CDR3 length: 14
J gene: TRBJ2-7
CDR3 DNA: TGTGCCAGCAGCTTATCCGGGACTAGCCACGAGCAGTACTTC
CDR3 protein: CASSLSGTSHEQYF

D gene: TRBD1
clone size: .
V gene: TRBV11-2
CDR3 length: 17
J gene: TRBJ1-4
CDR3 DNA: TGTGCCAGCAGCCCTACAGGGGGCGCAGGGTCTAATGAAAAACTGTTTTTT
CDR3 protein: CASSPTGGAGSNEKLFF

D gene: TRBD1
clone size: .
V gene: TRBV27
CDR3 length: 15
J gene: TRBJ2-1
CDR3 DNA: TGTGCCAGCAGTCTCCCGGGACAGGGGAGGGATGAGCAGTTCTTC
CDR3 protein: CASSLPGQGRDEQFF

D gene: TRBD1
clone size: few
V gene: TRBV5-1
CDR3 length: 16
J gene: TRBJ2-6
CDR3 DNA: TGCGCCAGCAGCCTCACAGGGGGCACTGGGGCCAACGTCCTGACTTTC
CDR3 protein: CASSLTGGTGANVLTF

D gene: .
clone size: few
V gene: TRBV19
CDR3 length: 13
J gene: TRBJ1-2
CDR3 DNA: TGTGCCAGTAGTAGACAGGAATCAAAAGGCTACACCTTC
CDR3 protein: CASSRQESKGYTF

D gene: .
clone size: .
V gene: TRBV5-5
CDR3 length: 13
J gene: TRBJ1-1
CDR3 DNA: TGTGCCAGCAGCCTTTGGCCGAACACTGAAGCTTTCTTT
CDR3 protein: CASSLWPNTEAFF

D gene: TRBD1
clone size: .
V gene: TRBV11-2
CDR3 length: 15
J gene: TRBJ2-3
CDR3 DNA: TGTGCCAGCAGCTCCGGGACAGGGCGGGGAGATACGCAGTATTTT
CDR3 protein: CASSSGTGRGDTQYF

D gene: .
clone size: .
V gene: TRBV7-3
CDR3 length: 15
J gene: TRBJ2-1
CDR3 DNA: TGTGCCAGCAGCTTAATGGGACCGAAACAGAATGAGCAGTTCTTC
CDR3 protein: CASSLMGPKQNEQFF

D gene: .
clone size: .
V gene: TRBV27
CDR3 length: 17
J gene: TRBJ1-3
CDR3 DNA: TGTGCCAGCAGTTTATCGACAGTCCCAAGCTCTGGAAACACCATATATTTT
CDR3 protein: CASSLSTVPSSGNTIYF

D gene: TRBD2
clone size: .
V gene: TRBV7-3
CDR3 length: 16
J gene: TRBJ2-3
CDR3 DNA: TGTGCCAGCAGCCCGAAGTCTAGCGGGGTTGGAGATACGCAGTATTTT
CDR3 protein: CASSPKSSGVGDTQYF

D gene: .
clone size: .
V gene: TRBV6-6
CDR3 length: 15
J gene: TRBJ2-7
CDR3 DNA: TGTGCCAGCAGCCTACAGCGACAGGTGAGGTACGAGCAGTACTTC
CDR3 protein: CASSLQRQVRYEQYF

D gene: .
clone size: .
V gene: TRBV6-5
CDR3 length: 14
J gene: TRBJ1-4
CDR3 DNA: TGTGCCAGCAGGAGGGACACTTGGAATGAAAAACTGTTTTTT
CDR3 protein: CASRRDTWNEKLFF

D gene: .
clone size: .
V gene: TRBV2
CDR3 length: 12
J gene: TRBJ1-1
CDR3 DNA: TGTGCCAGCAGGCTGCTTTACACTGAAGCTTTCTTT
CDR3 protein: CASRLLYTEAFF

D gene: TRBD1
clone size: .
V gene: TRBV11-3
CDR3 length: 16
J gene: TRBJ2-5
CDR3 DNA: TGTGCCAGCAGCTTAGGGGACAGGTCCGAAATGGAGACCCAGTACTTC
CDR3 protein: CASSLGDRSEMETQYF

D gene: TRBD1
clone size: .
V gene: TRBV19
CDR3 length: 15
J gene: TRBJ1-1
CDR3 DNA: TGTGCCAGTAGTTTCCTCAGGGGACAGGGGGCTGAAGCTTTCTTT
CDR3 protein: CASSFLRGQGAEAFF

D gene: .
clone size: .
V gene: TRBV27
CDR3 length: 11
J gene: TRBJ2-2
CDR3 DNA: TGTGCCAGTGTTTCATCGGGGGAGCTGTTTTTT
CDR3 protein: CASVSSGELFF

D gene: .
clone size: .
V gene: TRBV11-2
CDR3 length: 15
J gene: TRBJ2-1
CDR3 DNA: TGTGCCAGCAGCTTAATGAGCGGTTTTTACAATGAGCAGTTCTTC
CDR3 protein: CASSLMSGFYNEQFF

D gene: TRBD1
clone size: .
V gene: TRBV28
CDR3 length: 12
J gene: TRBJ1-1
CDR3 DNA: TGTGCCAGCAGTTTATGGGGACAGAAAGCTTTCTTT
CDR3 protein: CASSLWGQKAFF

D gene: .
clone size: .
V gene: TRBV7-3
CDR3 length: 13
J gene: TRBJ2-5
CDR3 DNA: TGTGCCAGCAGCGAGGGGCCCCAAGAGACCCAGTACTTC
CDR3 protein: CASSEGPQETQYF

D gene: .
clone size: .
V gene: TRBV4-3
CDR3 length: 16
J gene: TRBJ1-1
CDR3 DNA: TGCGCCAGCAGCCAAGATACGAGGCCTGCAAGGACTGAAGCTTTCTTT
CDR3 protein: CASSQDTRPARTEAFF

D gene: .
clone size: .
V gene: TRBV6-1
CDR3 length: 15
J gene: TRBJ2-2
CDR3 DNA: TGTGCCAGCAGTGAAGTCGGGGGAAGGGGCGGGGAGCTGTTTTTT
CDR3 protein: CASSEVGGRGGELFF

D gene: .
clone size: .
V gene: TRBV6-1
CDR3 length: 15
J gene: TRBJ2-1
CDR3 DNA: TGTGCCAGCAGTGAAACATTACTAGGTAGCAATGAGCAGTTCTTC
CDR3 protein: CASSETLLGSNEQFF

D gene: .
clone size: .
V gene: TRBV5-6
CDR3 length: 12
J gene: TRBJ1-2
CDR3 DNA: TGTGCCAGCAGCTTAGGGTTGGATGGCTACACCTTC
CDR3 protein: CASSLGLDGYTF

D gene: .
clone size: .
V gene: TRBV6-1
CDR3 length: 13
J gene: TRBJ1-1
CDR3 DNA: TGTGCCAGCATTCACACTGGTGGCACTGAAGCTTTCTTT
CDR3 protein: CASIHTGGTEAFF